This T cell receptor (beta chain) derives from a study of CD8 T cells in Susac syndrome. Included as multiple sclerosis controls were treatment-naive patients who had stable or active relapsing-remitting disease. This clonotype was picked up one time. Random hexamers primed reverse transcription of about 0.45 to 1 ug RNA. TCRdb recomputed calls from the immunoSEQ multiplex PCR reads with MiXCR, one row per CDR3 protein. In the table there are a few hundred thousand distinct CDR3 sequences, approximately 85% of which are singletons. The CDR3 covers 14 residues. Germline V CDR1 and CDR2: LNHDA, SQIVND (reference sequence). V lost 4 bases and J 0 bases, leaving 10 bases between the germline ends.

The receptor's source is a human donor with multiple sclerosis. This chain uses TRBV19 with TRBJ2-7; no reliable D call. What was sequenced was CD8+ T cells from PBMCs. CDR3 nucleotide sequence: TGTGCCAGTAGTAACTCAGGTAACTCCTACGAGCAGTACTTC. Protein product: CASSNSGNSYEQYF. The full variable domain, in which reference TRBV19 and TRBJ2-7 provide the parts outside the CDR3, is DGGITQSPKYLFRKEGQNVTLSCEQNLNHDAMYWYRQDPGQGLRLIYYSQIVNDFQKGDIAEGYSVSREKKESFPLTVTSAQKNPTAFYLCASSNSGNSYEQYFGPGTRLTVT.